This entry describes one T cell receptor beta chain. These data come from a study of shared clonotypes between healthy human individuals. Deletions cut 4 bases from V and 8 bases from J, with 18 bases between. This CDR3 is 14 amino acids long. Germline CDR1 and CDR2: SQVTM and ANQGSEA. The method was immunoSEQ multiplex PCR; TCRdb's version includes in-frame clones alone and lacks a portion of them. The sample shows more than 2,000,000 clones, more than 80% of them seen only once. The sample consisted of naive CD4+ T cells from PBMCs. Subset of the sample: CD45RA+ positively selected. The gene calls are TRBV29-1 and TRBJ2-1, with no clear D. The receptor was derived from a man between 18 and 35 years old in good health. Some clones in this sample may be carry-over from other donors' samples. CDR3 coding DNA: TGCAGCGTTGCAGGCGCTCCTCCGAGCGATGAGCAGTTCTTC. Translated, it gives CSVAGAPPSDEQFF.